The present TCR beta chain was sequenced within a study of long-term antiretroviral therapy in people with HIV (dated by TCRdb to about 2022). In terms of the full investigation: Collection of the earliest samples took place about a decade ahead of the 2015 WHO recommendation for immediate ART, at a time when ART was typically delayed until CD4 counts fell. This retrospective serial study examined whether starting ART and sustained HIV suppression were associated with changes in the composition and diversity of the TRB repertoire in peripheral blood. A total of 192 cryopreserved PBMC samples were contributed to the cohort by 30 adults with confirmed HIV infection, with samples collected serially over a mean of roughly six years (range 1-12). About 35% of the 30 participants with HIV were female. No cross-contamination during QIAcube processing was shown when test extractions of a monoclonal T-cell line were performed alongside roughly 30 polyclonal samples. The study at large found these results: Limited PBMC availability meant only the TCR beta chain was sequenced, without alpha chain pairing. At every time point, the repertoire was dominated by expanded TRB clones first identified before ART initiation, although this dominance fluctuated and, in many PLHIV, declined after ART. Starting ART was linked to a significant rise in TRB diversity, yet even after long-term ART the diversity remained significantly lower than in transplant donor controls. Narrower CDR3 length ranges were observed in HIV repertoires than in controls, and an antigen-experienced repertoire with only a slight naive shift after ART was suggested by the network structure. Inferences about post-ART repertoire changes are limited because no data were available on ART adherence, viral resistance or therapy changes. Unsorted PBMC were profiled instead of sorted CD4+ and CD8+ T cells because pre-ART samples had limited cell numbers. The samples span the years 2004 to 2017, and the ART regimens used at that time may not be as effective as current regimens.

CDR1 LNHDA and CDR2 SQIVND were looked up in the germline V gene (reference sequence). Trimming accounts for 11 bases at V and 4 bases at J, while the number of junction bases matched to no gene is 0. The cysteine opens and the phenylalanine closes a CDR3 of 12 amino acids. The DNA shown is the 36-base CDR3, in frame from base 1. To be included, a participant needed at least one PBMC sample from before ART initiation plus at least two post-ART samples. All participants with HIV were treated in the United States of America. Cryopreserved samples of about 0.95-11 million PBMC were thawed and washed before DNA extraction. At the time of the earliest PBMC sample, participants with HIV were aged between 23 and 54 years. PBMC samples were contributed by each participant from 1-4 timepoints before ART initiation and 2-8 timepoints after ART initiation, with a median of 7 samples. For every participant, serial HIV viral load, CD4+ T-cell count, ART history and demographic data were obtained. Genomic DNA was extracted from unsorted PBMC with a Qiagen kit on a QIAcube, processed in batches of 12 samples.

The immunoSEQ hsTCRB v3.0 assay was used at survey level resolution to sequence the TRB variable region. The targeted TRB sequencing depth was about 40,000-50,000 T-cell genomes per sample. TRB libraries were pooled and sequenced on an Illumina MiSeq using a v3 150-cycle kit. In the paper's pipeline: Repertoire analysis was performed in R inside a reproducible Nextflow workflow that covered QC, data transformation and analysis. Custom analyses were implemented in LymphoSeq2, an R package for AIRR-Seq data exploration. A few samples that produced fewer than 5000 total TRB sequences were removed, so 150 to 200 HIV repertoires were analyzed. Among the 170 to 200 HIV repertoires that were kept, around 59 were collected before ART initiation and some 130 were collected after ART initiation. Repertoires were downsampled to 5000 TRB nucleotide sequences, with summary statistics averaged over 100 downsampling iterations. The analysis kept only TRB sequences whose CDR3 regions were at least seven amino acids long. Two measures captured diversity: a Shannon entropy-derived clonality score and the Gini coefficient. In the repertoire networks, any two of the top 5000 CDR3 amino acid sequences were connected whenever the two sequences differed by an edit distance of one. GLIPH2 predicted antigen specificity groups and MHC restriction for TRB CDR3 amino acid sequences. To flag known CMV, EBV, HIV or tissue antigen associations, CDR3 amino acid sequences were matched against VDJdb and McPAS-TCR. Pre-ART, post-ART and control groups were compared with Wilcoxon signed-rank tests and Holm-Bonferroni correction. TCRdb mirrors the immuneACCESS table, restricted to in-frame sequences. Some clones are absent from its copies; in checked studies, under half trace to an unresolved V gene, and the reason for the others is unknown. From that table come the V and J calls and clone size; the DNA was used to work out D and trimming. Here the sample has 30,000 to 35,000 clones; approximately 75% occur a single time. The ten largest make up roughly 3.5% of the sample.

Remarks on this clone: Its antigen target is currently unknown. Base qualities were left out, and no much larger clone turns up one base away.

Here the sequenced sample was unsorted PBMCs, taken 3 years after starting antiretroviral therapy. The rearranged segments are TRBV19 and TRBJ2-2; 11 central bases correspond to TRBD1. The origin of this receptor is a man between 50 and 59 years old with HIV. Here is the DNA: TGTGCCGGACAGGGGGCCACCGGGGAGCTGTTTTTT. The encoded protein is CAGQGATGELFF.